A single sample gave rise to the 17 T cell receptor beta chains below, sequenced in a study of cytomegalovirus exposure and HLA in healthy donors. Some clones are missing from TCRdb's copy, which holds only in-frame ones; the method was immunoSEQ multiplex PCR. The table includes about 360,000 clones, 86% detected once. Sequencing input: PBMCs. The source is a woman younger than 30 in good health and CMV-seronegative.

The CDR3 spells CASSLTGQGAPYEQYF. The CDR3 bases are TGTGCCAGCAGCCTCACTGGGCAGGGGGCCCCCTACGAGCAGTACTTC. The V call is TRBV28, the J call TRBJ2-7; 8 nucleotides match TRBD1. The CDR3 consists of 16 residues. Germline trimming cut 6 bases from V and 2 bases from J; bases unmatched to any gene: 12. Germline CDR1 reads MDHEN; CDR2 reads SYDVKM.

The CDR3 DNA is TGTGCCAGCAGTTTCGGACGGGAGACCTCTCGTGATACGCAGTATTTT. The encoded protein is CASSFGRETSRDTQYF. The chain has TRBV28 and TRBJ2-3; maybe TRBD2 (6 bases). V lost 3 bases to trimming and J lost 6 bases, with 19 bases between them. The CDR3 is 16 residues long. CDR1 MDHEN and CDR2 SYDVKM come from the germline V gene.

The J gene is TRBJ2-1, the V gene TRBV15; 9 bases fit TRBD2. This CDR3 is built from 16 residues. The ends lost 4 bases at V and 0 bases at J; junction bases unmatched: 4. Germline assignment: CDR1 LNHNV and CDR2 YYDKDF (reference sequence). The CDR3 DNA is TGTGCCACCAGCAAGACTAGCGGAGGCTCCTACAATGAGCAGTTCTTC. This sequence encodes CATSKTSGGSYNEQFF.

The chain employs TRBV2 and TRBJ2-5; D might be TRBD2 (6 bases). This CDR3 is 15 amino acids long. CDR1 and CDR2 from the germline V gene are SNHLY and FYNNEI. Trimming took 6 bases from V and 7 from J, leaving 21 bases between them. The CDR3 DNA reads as TGTGCCAGCAGGATCCGGGGACTCCCATCGGGGACCCAGTACTTC. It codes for CASRIRGLPSGTQYF.

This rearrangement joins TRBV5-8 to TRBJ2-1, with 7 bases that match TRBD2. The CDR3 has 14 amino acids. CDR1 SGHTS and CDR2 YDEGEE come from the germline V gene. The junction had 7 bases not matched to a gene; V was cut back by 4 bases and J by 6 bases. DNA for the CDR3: TGTGCCAGCAGCCCGGGACTAAGGCGCAATGAGCAGTTCTTC. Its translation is CASSPGLRRNEQFF.

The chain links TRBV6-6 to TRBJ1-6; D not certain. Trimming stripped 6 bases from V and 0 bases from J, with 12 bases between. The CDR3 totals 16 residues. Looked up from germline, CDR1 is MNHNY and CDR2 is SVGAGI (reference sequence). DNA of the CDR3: TGTGCCAGCAGGGACGGGAAGAGCTCCTATAATTCACCCCTCCACTTT. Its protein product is CASRDGKSSYNSPLHF.

CDR3 in amino acids: CASSAGGAGSIYGYTF. The CDR3 DNA is TGTGCCAGCAGCGCGGGCGGGGCAGGCTCTATCTATGGCTACACCTTC. This chain uses TRBV9 with TRBJ1-2, with D possibly being TRBD1 (5 bases). The CDR3 is made up of 16 amino acids. In germline, CDR1 is SGDLS, CDR2 YYNGEE. V lost 3 bases, J lost 4 bases, and 19 bases lay in between. The variable domain in full, with the rest retrieved from reference TRBV9 and TRBJ1-2, is DSGVTQTPKHLITATGQRVTLRCSPRSGDLSVYWYQQSLDQGLQFLIQYYNGEERAKGNILERFSAQQFPDLHSELNLSSLELGDSALYFCASSAGGAGSIYGYTFGSGTRLTVV.

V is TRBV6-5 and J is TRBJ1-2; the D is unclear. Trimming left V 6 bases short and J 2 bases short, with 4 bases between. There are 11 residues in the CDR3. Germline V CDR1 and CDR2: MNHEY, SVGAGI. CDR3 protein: CASRRNYGYTF. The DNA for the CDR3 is TGTGCCAGCAGGCGCAACTATGGCTACACCTTC.

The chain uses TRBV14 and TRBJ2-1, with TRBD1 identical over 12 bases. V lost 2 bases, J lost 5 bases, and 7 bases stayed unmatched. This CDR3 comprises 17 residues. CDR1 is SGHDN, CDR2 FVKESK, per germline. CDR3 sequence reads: CASSQTVGQGADNEQFF. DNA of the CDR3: TGTGCCAGCAGCCAAACGGTGGGACAGGGGGCAGACAATGAGCAGTTCTTC.

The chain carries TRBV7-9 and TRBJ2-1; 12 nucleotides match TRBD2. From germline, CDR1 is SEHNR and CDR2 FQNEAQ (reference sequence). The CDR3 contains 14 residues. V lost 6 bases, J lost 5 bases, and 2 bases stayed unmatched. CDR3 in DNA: TGTGCCAGCAGAGGACTAGCGGGGAACAATGAGCAGTTCTTC. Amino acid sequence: CASRGLAGNNEQFF.

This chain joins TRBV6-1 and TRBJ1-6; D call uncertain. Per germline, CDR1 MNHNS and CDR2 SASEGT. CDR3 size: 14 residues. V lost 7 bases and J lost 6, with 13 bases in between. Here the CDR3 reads CASKPNPGNSPLHF. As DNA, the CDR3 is TGTGCCAGCAAACCAAACCCGGGTAATTCACCCCTCCACTTT.

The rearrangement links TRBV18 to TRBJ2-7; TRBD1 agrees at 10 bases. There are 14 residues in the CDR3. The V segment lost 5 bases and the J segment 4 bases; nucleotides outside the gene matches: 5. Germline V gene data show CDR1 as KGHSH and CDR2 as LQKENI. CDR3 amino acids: CASSTPGQGYEQYF. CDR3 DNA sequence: TGTGCCAGCTCAACCCCGGGACAGGGGTACGAGCAGTACTTC.

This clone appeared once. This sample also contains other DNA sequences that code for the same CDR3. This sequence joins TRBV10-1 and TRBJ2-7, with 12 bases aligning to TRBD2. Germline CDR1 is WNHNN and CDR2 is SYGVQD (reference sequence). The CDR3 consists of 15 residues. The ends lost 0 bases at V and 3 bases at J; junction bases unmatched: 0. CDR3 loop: CASSESTSGGYEQYF. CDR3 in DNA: TGCGCCAGCAGTGAGTCGACTAGCGGGGGCTACGAGCAGTACTTC.

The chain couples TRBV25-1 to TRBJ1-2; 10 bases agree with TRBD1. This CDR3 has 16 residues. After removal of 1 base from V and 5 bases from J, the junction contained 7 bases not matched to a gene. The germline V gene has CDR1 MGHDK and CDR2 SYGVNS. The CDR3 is CASSELRPGQGYGYTF. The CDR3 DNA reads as TGTGCCAGCAGTGAATTGCGTCCGGGACAGGGGTATGGCTACACCTTC.

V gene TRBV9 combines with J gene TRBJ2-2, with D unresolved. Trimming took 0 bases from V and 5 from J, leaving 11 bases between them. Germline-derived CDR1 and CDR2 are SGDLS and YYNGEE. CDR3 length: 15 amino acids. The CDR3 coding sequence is TGTGCCAGCAGCGTAGCTACGGGTTTGACCGGGGAGCTGTTTTTT. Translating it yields CASSVATGLTGELFF.

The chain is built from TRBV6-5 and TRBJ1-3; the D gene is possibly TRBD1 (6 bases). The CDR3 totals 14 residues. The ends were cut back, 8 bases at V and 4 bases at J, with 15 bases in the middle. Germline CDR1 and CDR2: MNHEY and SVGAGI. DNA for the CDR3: TGTGCCAGCGGACAGACCCTTGGAGGAAACACCATATATTTT. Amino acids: CASGQTLGGNTIYF.

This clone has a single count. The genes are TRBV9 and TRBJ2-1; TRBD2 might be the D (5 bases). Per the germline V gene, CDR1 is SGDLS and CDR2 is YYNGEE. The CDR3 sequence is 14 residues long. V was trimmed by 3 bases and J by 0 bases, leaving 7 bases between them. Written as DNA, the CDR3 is TGTGCCAGCAGCGGCCGGGACTCCTACAATGAGCAGTTCTTC. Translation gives CASSGRDSYNEQFF.